A single sample is the source of the 14 T cell receptor beta chains below, sequenced in a study of OX40 agonist ivuxolimab in advanced cancers. The assay was immunoSEQ multiplex PCR, and TCRdb's table has in-frame clones only and misses some. The sample lists under 20,000 clones, roughly two thirds occurring once. This specimen consisted of CD4+ or CD8+ T cells sorted from blood, obtained in a trial of the OX40 agonist ivuxolimab. These receptors were taken from an adult with an advanced solid tumor such as melanoma, head and neck, liver or kidney cancer.

This clone was observed once. The V call is TRBV10-1, the J call TRBJ2-3; no clear D gene. The CDR3 sequence is 14 residues long. The germline V gene encodes CDR1 WNHNN and CDR2 SYGVQD (reference sequence). The V end lost 10 bases, the J end lost 6 bases, and 20 bases lay between the germline ends. CDR3 residues: CATSAIEGADTQYF. The CDR3 nucleotides are TGCGCCACCTCTGCGATCGAAGGTGCGGATACGCAGTATTTT.

This chain uses TRBV10-3 with TRBJ2-1, with a possible D match to TRBD1 (5 bases). The V and J ends lost 6 bases and 0 bases respectively, with 12 bases between them. CDR3 length: 15 amino acids. Germline CDR1 reads ENHRY; CDR2 reads SYGVKD. CDR3 sequence: CAIRRQTRSYNEQFF. In DNA form, the CDR3 reads TGTGCCATCAGAAGACAGACCCGCTCCTACAATGAGCAGTTCTTC.

The chain employs TRBV7-3 and TRBJ2-3, with 9 bases that match TRBD2. The V gene end was trimmed by 8 bases and the J gene end by 5 bases; junction bases not matched to a gene: 8. CDR1 is SGHTA and CDR2 is FQGTGA in the germline V gene. This CDR3 comprises 14 residues. CDR3 bases: TGTGCCAGCGCCGTAGCGGGGGTGGGAGATACGCAGTATTTT. This sequence encodes CASAVAGVGDTQYF.

This clone is labeled as medium-sized (0.01 to 0.1%). The chain has TRBV7-2 and TRBJ2-1; 10 bases are a match to TRBD2. This CDR3 comprises 16 residues. V lost 6 bases and J lost 5; bases outside the gene matches: 10. Germline CDR1 is SGHTA and CDR2 is FQGNSA. CDR3 region: CASRPRAGGINNEQFF. The DNA for the CDR3 is TGTGCCAGCAGACCAAGAGCGGGGGGGATAAACAATGAGCAGTTCTTC.

The chain links TRBV30 to TRBJ2-1; a possible D gene is TRBD2 (5 bases). Between the trimmed V and J ends, which lost 1 base and 4 bases, there was a span of 20 bases. CDR3 length: 17 amino acids. The germline gives CDR1 GTSNPN, CDR2 SVGIG (reference sequence). CDR3 sequence (DNA): TGTGCCTGGAGTGAAAGTGGGGTAGCGAGCCGATACAATGAGCAGTTCTTC. Translated, it gives CAWSESGVASRYNEQFF.

The table lists this clone with a count of one. V is TRBV7-9 and J is TRBJ1-2; no clear D gene. From germline, CDR1 is SEHNR and CDR2 FQNEAQ (reference sequence). The CDR3 sequence is 13 residues long. Trimming removed 5 bases from V and 4 bases from J, with 11 bases in between. CDR3 in DNA: TGTGCCAGCAGCGACTCGGGGATCTATGGCTACACCTTC. Encoded protein: CASSDSGIYGYTF.

This chain uses TRBV19 with TRBJ2-3; 9 bases are a match to TRBD2. The CDR3 is 15 amino acids. V was pared by 3 bases and J by 4 bases, with 5 bases of the junction left unmatched. CDR1 LNHDA and CDR2 SQIVND come from the germline V gene (reference sequence). CDR3 DNA sequence: TGTGCCAGTAGTATTCGCGGGGGGGACTCAGATACGCAGTATTTT. Amino acids: CASSIRGGDSDTQYF. The full variable domain, in which reference TRBV19 and TRBJ2-3 provide the parts outside the CDR3, is DGGITQSPKYLFRKEGQNVTLSCEQNLNHDAMYWYRQDPGQGLRLIYYSQIVNDFQKGDIAEGYSVSREKKESFPLTVTSAQKNPTAFYLCASSIRGGDSDTQYFGPGTRLTVL.

V gene TRBV6-6 combines with J gene TRBJ1-2; TRBD1 is a possible D gene (6 bases). This CDR3 has 15 amino acids. CDR1 and CDR2 (germline): MNHNY, SVGAGI (reference sequence). V dropped 5 bases and J dropped 4 bases, with 17 bases sitting between them. CDR3 nucleotides: TGTGCCAGCAGTCATACGGAGACAGGCCCCTATGGCTACACCTTC. Residues: CASSHTETGPYGYTF.

This clone was observed a handful of times. Other nucleotide sequences from this sample produce the same CDR3. V and J are TRBV14 and TRBJ1-6, with 9 bases identical to TRBD1. The junction had 5 bases not matched to a gene; V was cut back by 1 base and J by 10 bases. The CDR3 extends over 15 amino acids. Germline lookup yields CDR1 SGHDN and CDR2 FVKESK. In DNA form, the CDR3 reads TGTGCCAGCAGCCAAGTGACAGGGGGTCGGTCACCCCTCCACTTT. It specifies CASSQVTGGRSPLHF.

The chain couples TRBV6-5 to TRBJ1-3; D gene uncertain. Trimming stripped 7 bases from V and 2 bases from J, with 3 bases between. CDR1 MNHEY and CDR2 SVGAGI come from the germline V gene. This CDR3 has 11 residues. Here the CDR3 reads CASMTGNTIYF. The CDR3 DNA is TGTGCCAGCATGACTGGAAACACCATATATTTT.

This sequence joins TRBV5-6 and TRBJ1-3; no firm D call. Looked up from germline, CDR1 is SGHDT and CDR2 is YYEEEE. The CDR3 runs to 14 residues. V lost 2 bases, J lost 0 bases, and 6 bases lay in between. CDR3 in DNA: TGTGCCAGCAGCTTAGGCGGCTCTGGAAACACCATATATTTT. Protein sequence: CASSLGGSGNTIYF.

Judged by abundance, this clone is medium-sized. The chain links TRBV6-1 to TRBJ2-3; 8 bases align to TRBD2. The CDR3 is made up of 15 amino acids. Germline CDR1 and CDR2: MNHNS and SASEGT. The V and J ends lost 4 bases and 2 bases, in that order; junction bases with no gene match: 5. The CDR3 coding sequence is TGTGCCAGCAGTGTAGTTAGCGGGGTCACAGATACGCAGTATTTT. Amino acids: CASSVVSGVTDTQYF.

The J gene is TRBJ2-7, the V gene TRBV19, with TRBD1 matching over 9 bases. V was pared by 5 bases and J by 6 bases, with 8 bases of the junction left unmatched. CDR3 length equals 14 residues. Germline CDR1 is LNHDA and CDR2 is SQIVND (reference sequence). CDR3 bases: TGTGCCAGTAGTCCTCGACAGGGGGGCGGCGAGCAGTACTTC. It encodes CASSPRQGGGEQYF. Full variable domain (outside the CDR3, taken from reference TRBV19 and TRBJ2-7): DGGITQSPKYLFRKEGQNVTLSCEQNLNHDAMYWYRQDPGQGLRLIYYSQIVNDFQKGDIAEGYSVSREKKESFPLTVTSAQKNPTAFYLCASSPRQGGGEQYFGPGTRLTVT.

The chain joins TRBV29-1 to TRBJ1-3; perhaps TRBD1 as D (6 bases). Germline V gene data show CDR1 as SQVTM and CDR2 as ANQGSEA. This CDR3 comprises 14 residues. This CDR3 is CAAAPGTSGNTIYF. CDR3 sequence (DNA): TGCGCGGCTGCGCCAGGGACATCGGGAAACACCATATATTTT.